This is a list of T cell receptor beta chains from one sample in a study of blood T cells in healthy people across ages. Using its own MiXCR run on the 5' RACE reads, TCRdb lists one record per CDR3 protein. The sample consists of about 640,000 distinct CDR3 sequences, 58% of them appearing once. The source material was blood. The source is a man aged 55 to 69 in good health. Each CDR3 is given with its conserved first and last residue. Fields, in order: CDR3 protein, CDR3 DNA, J gene, V gene, clone size, D gene. A D gene is named only where the DNA matches it firmly. Clone size, where shown, is once, few, many, or a class for clones that have expanded.

CDR3 protein: CASSLPRQVSGDNEQFF
CDR3 DNA: TGTGCCAGCAGCTTACCGAGACAGGTATCTGGGGACAATGAGCAGTTCTTC
J gene: TRBJ2-1
V gene: TRBV7-9
clone size: -
D gene: -

CDR3 protein: CAISEGYSYEQYF
CDR3 DNA: TGTGCCATCAGTGAGGGGTATTCCTACGAGCAGTACTTC
J gene: TRBJ2-7
V gene: TRBV10-3
clone size: -
D gene: -

CDR3 protein: CSVARLSTDTQYF
CDR3 DNA: TGCAGTGTCGCCCGACTTAGCACAGATACGCAGTATTTT
J gene: TRBJ2-3
V gene: TRBV20-1
clone size: -
D gene: -

CDR3 protein: CASSFLLANEKLFF
CDR3 DNA: TGTGCCAGCAGTTTCCTGTTGGCTAATGAAAAACTGTTTTTT
J gene: TRBJ1-4
V gene: TRBV12-3/TRBV12-4
clone size: -
D gene: -

CDR3 protein: CASSWTGLSGANVLTF
CDR3 DNA: TGTGCCAGCAGTTGGACGGGACTCTCTGGGGCCAACGTCCTGACTTTC
J gene: TRBJ2-6
V gene: TRBV27
clone size: few
D gene: -

CDR3 protein: CASRSSYEQYF
CDR3 DNA: TGTGCCAGCAGGAGCTCCTACGAGCAGTACTTC
J gene: TRBJ2-7
V gene: TRBV9
clone size: few
D gene: -

CDR3 protein: CASSPYGSGKNIQYF
CDR3 DNA: TGTGCCAGCAGCCCATATGGTAGCGGAAAAAACATTCAGTACTTC
J gene: TRBJ2-4
V gene: TRBV13
clone size: -
D gene: -

CDR3 protein: CAISDLGGDTDTQYF
CDR3 DNA: TGTGCCATCAGTGATTTAGGCGGGGACACAGATACGCAGTATTTT
J gene: TRBJ2-3
V gene: TRBV10-3
clone size: -
D gene: -

CDR3 protein: CAGAVYRDNNEQFF
CDR3 DNA: TGTGCCGGGGCGGTATACAGGGATAACAATGAGCAGTTCTTC
J gene: TRBJ2-1
V gene: TRBV2
clone size: once
D gene: -

CDR3 protein: CASSPGTGTGSLHF
CDR3 DNA: TGCGCCAGCAGCCCAGGGACAGGGACGGGCTCCCTCCACTTT
J gene: TRBJ1-6
V gene: TRBV10-1
clone size: -
D gene: TRBD1

CDR3 protein: CASKAGGLRSGANVLTF
CDR3 DNA: TGTGCCAGCAAAGCAGGGGGCCTGAGATCTGGGGCCAACGTCCTGACTTTC
J gene: TRBJ2-6
V gene: TRBV25-1
clone size: few
D gene: TRBD1

CDR3 protein: CASSLLAGEYNEQFF
CDR3 DNA: TGTGCCAGCAGTTTACTAGCGGGGGAATACAATGAGCAGTTCTTC
J gene: TRBJ2-1
V gene: TRBV6-4
clone size: many
D gene: TRBD2

CDR3 protein: CSARDEGGVSGYNEQYF
CDR3 DNA: TGCAGTGCTAGAGATGAGGGGGGCGTGAGTGGCTACAATGAGCAGTACTTC
J gene: TRBJ2-7
V gene: TRBV20-1
clone size: -
D gene: -

CDR3 protein: CASSYSGQATGEQYF
CDR3 DNA: TGTGCCAGCAGTTACTCAGGACAGGCAACAGGGGAGCAGTACTTC
J gene: TRBJ2-7
V gene: TRBV6-6
clone size: -
D gene: TRBD1

CDR3 protein: CASSLVGVWDTDTQYF
CDR3 DNA: TGTGCCAGCAGCCTAGTGGGAGTTTGGGACACAGATACGCAGTATTTT
J gene: TRBJ2-3
V gene: TRBV7-2
clone size: -
D gene: -

CDR3 protein: CASSDSNDNEQFF
CDR3 DNA: TGCGCCAGCAGTGACTCCAATGACAATGAGCAGTTCTTC
J gene: TRBJ2-1
V gene: TRBV10-1
clone size: -
D gene: -

CDR3 protein: CASREDRDSNQPQHF
CDR3 DNA: TGTGCCAGCAGAGAGGACAGGGATAGCAATCAGCCCCAGCATTTT
J gene: TRBJ1-5
V gene: TRBV6-6
clone size: -
D gene: TRBD1

CDR3 protein: CASSPPAGPHEQYF
CDR3 DNA: TGTGCCAGCTCACCACCGGCAGGGCCCCACGAGCAGTACTTC
J gene: TRBJ2-7
V gene: TRBV18
clone size: -
D gene: -

CDR3 protein: CASIPTGWTGRETQYF
CDR3 DNA: TGTGCCAGCATCCCCACCGGCTGGACGGGGAGAGAGACCCAGTACTTC
J gene: TRBJ2-5
V gene: TRBV6-6
clone size: -
D gene: -

CDR3 protein: CSARVSGGSYNEQFF
CDR3 DNA: TGCAGTGCTAGGGTGAGCGGGGGGTCATACAATGAGCAGTTCTTC
J gene: TRBJ2-1
V gene: TRBV20-1
clone size: few
D gene: TRBD2

CDR3 protein: CASRLRLLNTEAFF
CDR3 DNA: TGTGCCAGCAGACTGCGACTCTTGAACACTGAAGCTTTCTTT
J gene: TRBJ1-1
V gene: TRBV12-3/TRBV12-4
clone size: -
D gene: -

CDR3 protein: CSASSPRGSYNEQFF
CDR3 DNA: TGCAGTGCTTCCTCCCCCAGGGGCTCCTACAATGAGCAGTTCTTC
J gene: TRBJ2-1
V gene: TRBV20-1
clone size: -
D gene: -

CDR3 protein: CASSLDGGVVLGEQYF
CDR3 DNA: TGTGCCAGCAGCTTAGATGGGGGTGTTGTTCTTGGCGAGCAGTACTTC
J gene: TRBJ2-7
V gene: TRBV11-2
clone size: -
D gene: -

CDR3 protein: CSSSNSIGETQYF
CDR3 DNA: TGCTCCAGCAGTAACAGCATCGGAGAGACCCAGTACTTC
J gene: TRBJ2-5
V gene: TRBV10-1
clone size: -
D gene: -

CDR3 protein: CASIQVWGGDEQFF
CDR3 DNA: TGTGCCAGCATCCAAGTTTGGGGGGGAGATGAGCAGTTCTTC
J gene: TRBJ2-1
V gene: TRBV6-1
clone size: -
D gene: TRBD2

CDR3 protein: CSAHLTETQYF
CDR3 DNA: TGCAGTGCTCACCTCACGGAGACCCAGTACTTC
J gene: TRBJ2-5
V gene: TRBV20-1
clone size: few
D gene: -

CDR3 protein: CASSLGDISQPQHF
CDR3 DNA: TGCGCCAGCAGCTTGGGTGACATATCTCAGCCCCAGCATTTT
J gene: TRBJ1-5
V gene: TRBV5-1
clone size: -
D gene: -

CDR3 protein: CASSVGTSASSYNEQFF
CDR3 DNA: TGTGCCAGCAGCGTAGGGACTAGCGCGAGCTCCTACAATGAGCAGTTCTTC
J gene: TRBJ2-1
V gene: TRBV9
clone size: -
D gene: TRBD2